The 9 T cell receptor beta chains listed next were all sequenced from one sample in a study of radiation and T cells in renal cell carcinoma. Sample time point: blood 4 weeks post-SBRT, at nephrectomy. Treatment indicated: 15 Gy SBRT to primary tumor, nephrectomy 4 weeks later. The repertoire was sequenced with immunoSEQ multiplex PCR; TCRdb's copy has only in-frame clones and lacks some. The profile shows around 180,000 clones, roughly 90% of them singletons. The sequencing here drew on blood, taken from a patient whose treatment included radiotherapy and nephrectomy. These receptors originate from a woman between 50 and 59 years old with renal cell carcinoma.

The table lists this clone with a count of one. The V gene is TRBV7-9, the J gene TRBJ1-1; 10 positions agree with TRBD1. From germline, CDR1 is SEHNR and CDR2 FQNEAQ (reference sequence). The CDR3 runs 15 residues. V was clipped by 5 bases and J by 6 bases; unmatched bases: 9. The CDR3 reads CASSDTGTGVAEAFF. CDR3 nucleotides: TGTGCCAGCAGCGATACCGGGACAGGGGTGGCTGAAGCTTTCTTT.

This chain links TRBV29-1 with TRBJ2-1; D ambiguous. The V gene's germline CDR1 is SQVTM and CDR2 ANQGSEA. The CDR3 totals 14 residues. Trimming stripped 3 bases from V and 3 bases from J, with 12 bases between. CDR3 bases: TGCAGCGTTGATCCCAGTGGGGTCTACAATGAGCAGTTCTTC. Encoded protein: CSVDPSGVYNEQFF.

The DNA of the CDR3 is TGTGCCAGCAGCTTAGCGCGGACAGGGGGCAATGAGCAGTTCTTC. Protein product: CASSLARTGGNEQFF. J is TRBJ2-1 and V is TRBV7-9; 10 positions match TRBD1. V shed 0 bases, J shed 6 bases, and the junction held 2 bases outside the gene matches. The CDR3 totals 15 residues. Germline V gene lookup returns CDR1 SEHNR and CDR2 FQNEAQ (reference sequence).

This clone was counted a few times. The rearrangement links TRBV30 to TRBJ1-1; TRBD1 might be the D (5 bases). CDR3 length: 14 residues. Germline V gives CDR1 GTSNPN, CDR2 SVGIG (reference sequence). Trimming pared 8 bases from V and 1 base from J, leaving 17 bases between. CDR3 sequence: CAVMVQGWNTEAFF. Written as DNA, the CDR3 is TGTGCCGTTATGGTGCAGGGATGGAACACTGAAGCTTTCTTT. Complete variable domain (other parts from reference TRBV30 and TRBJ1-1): SQTIHQWPATLVQPVGSPLSLECTVEGTSNPNLYWYRQAAGRGLQLLFYSVGIGQISSEVPQNLSASRPQDRQFILSSKKLLLSDSGFYLCAVMVQGWNTEAFFGQGTRLTVV.

The CDR3 sequence: CASSPLRGGGGNEQYF. In DNA form, the CDR3 reads TGTGCCAGTAGCCCGCTGCGGGGCGGGGGTGGCAACGAGCAGTACTTC. V gene TRBV19 combines with J gene TRBJ2-7, with 7 bases matching TRBD2. V dropped 6 bases and J dropped 5; count of bases not matched to a gene: 16. The CDR3 contains 16 residues. Germline V lookup: CDR1 LNHDA, CDR2 SQIVND (reference sequence). Based on the CDR3 plus reference TRBV19 and TRBJ2-7, the full variable domain is DGGITQSPKYLFRKEGQNVTLSCEQNLNHDAMYWYRQDPGQGLRLIYYSQIVNDFQKGDIAEGYSVSREKKESFPLTVTSAQKNPTAFYLCASSPLRGGGGNEQYFGPGTRLTVT.

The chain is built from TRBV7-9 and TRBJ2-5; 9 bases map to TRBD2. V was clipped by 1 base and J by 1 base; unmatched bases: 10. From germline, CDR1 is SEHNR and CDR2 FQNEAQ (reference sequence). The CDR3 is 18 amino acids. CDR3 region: CASSLGDVAGALQETQYF. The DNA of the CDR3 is TGTGCCAGCAGCTTAGGCGATGTAGCGGGGGCGCTCCAAGAGACCCAGTACTTC.

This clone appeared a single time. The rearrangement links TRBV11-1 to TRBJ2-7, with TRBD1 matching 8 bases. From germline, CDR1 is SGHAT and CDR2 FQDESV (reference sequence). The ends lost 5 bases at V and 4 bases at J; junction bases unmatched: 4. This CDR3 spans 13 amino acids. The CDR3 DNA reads TGTGCCAGCAGCCCCGACAGGGGTTACGAGCAGTACTTC. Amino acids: CASSPDRGYEQYF.

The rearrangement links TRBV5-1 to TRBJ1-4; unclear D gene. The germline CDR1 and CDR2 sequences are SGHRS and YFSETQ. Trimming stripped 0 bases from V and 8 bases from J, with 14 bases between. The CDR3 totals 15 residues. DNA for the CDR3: TGCGCCAGCAGCTTGGGATCGGGGAGCGGGGAAAAACTGTTTTTT. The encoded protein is CASSLGSGSGEKLFF.

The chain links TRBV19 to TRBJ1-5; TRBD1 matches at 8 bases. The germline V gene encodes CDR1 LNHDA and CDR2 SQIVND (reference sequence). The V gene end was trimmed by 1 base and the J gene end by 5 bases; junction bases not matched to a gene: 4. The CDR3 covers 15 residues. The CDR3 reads CASSIATGGYQPQHF. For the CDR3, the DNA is TGTGCCAGTAGTATAGCCACAGGGGGTTATCAGCCCCAGCATTTT. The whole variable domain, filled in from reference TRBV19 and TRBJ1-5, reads DGGITQSPKYLFRKEGQNVTLSCEQNLNHDAMYWYRQDPGQGLRLIYYSQIVNDFQKGDIAEGYSVSREKKESFPLTVTSAQKNPTAFYLCASSIATGGYQPQHFGDGTRLSIL.